The 19 T cell receptor beta chains in this list originate from one sample, sequenced in a study of control samples from healthy donors and cancer patients (dated by TCRdb to between 2020 and 2021). The library was prepared using the immunoSEQ multiplex PCR assay. The table comes from immuneACCESS by way of TCRdb, which keeps in-frame sequences with V and J called. Part of the clones is missing from these tables; in studies checked, under half for an unresolved V gene and the rest for unknown reasons. This sample lists 120,000 or so clones; 85% to 95% were detected once. The ten biggest clones cover 0.55% to 0.6% of the sample. Sequenced input: PBMCs. These receptors were collected from a man older than 75 with head and neck cancer.

This clone appeared once. The V and J genes are TRBV7-8 and TRBJ1-6; a possible D gene is TRBD1 (6 bases). The CDR3 totals 15 residues. Germline V CDR1 and CDR2: SGHVS, FQNEAQ. Trimming removed 5 bases from V and 11 bases from J, with 19 bases in between. CDR3 DNA sequence: TGTGCCAGCAGCGCAACAGGGAGTGGCAAGACACCCCTCCACTTT. Protein sequence: CASSATGSGKTPLHF.

The rearrangement links TRBV11-2 to TRBJ2-7, with unresolved D. V lost 3 bases and J 2 bases, leaving 2 bases between the germline ends. This CDR3 has 11 amino acids. Per the germline V gene, CDR1 is SGHAT and CDR2 is FQNNGV. CDR3 DNA: TGTGCCAGCAGCTTCGCCTACGAGCAGTACTTC. Translation gives CASSFAYEQYF.

The chain carries TRBV21-1 and TRBJ2-3; the table assigns TRBD1, which was not confirmed against the DNA. TRBV21-1 is a pseudogene locus. This CDR3 has 15 residues. The CDR3 DNA reads as TGTGCCAGCAGCAAAAATACAGGGGGGACAGATACGCAGTATTTT. It yields the protein CASSKNTGGTDTQYF.

The chain couples TRBV5-1 to TRBJ2-7; the D is unclear. The V end was cut by 2 bases, the J end by 5 bases, with 8 bases between. This CDR3 spans 12 amino acids. Germline CDR1 and CDR2: SGHRS and YFSETQ. CDR3: CASSFLQNEQYF. Here the CDR3 DNA reads TGCGCCAGCAGCTTCCTGCAGAACGAGCAGTACTTC.

This clone appeared a single time. The chain uses TRBV5-4 and TRBJ2-5, with 8 nucleotides matching TRBD2. This CDR3 contains 14 residues. V lost 1 base to trimming and J lost 3 bases; unmatched junction nucleotides: 2. CDR1 is SGHNT and CDR2 is YYREEE in the germline V gene (reference sequence). Written as DNA, the CDR3 is TGTGCCAGCAGCTTGCGGGGGGGCAAAGAGACCCAGTACTTC. Translation gives CASSLRGGKETQYF.

CDR3 protein: CASSQTGLAVTDTQYF. CDR3 bases: TGTGCCAGCAGCCAAACCGGGCTAGCGGTGACAGATACGCAGTATTTT. This sequence joins TRBV3-1 (or the pseudogene TRBV3-2) and TRBJ2-3; 7 nucleotides align to TRBD2. J lost 3 bases, V lost 2 bases, and 8 bases had no gene match. Germline CDR1 LGHDT, CDR2 YNNKEL (reference sequence). This CDR3 contains 16 residues.

The chain joins TRBV5-1 to TRBJ1-5; no clear D. V was cut by 2 bases and J by 9 bases, with 9 bases left in between. Germline V gene lookup returns CDR1 SGHRS and CDR2 YFSETQ. The CDR3 sequence is 12 residues long. The CDR3 sequence is CASSFLRVPQHF. DNA for the CDR3: TGCGCCAGCAGCTTTTTACGTGTGCCCCAGCATTTT.

The CDR3 loop is CASSLTETSGGYEQYF. CDR3 bases: TGTGCCAGCAGCTTGACTGAAACTAGCGGGGGGTACGAGCAGTACTTC. This chain links TRBV5-4 with TRBJ2-7, with 12 bases aligning to TRBD2. The CDR3 totals 16 residues. V shed 1 base and J 4 bases; nucleotides not matched to a gene: 6. In germline, CDR1 is SGHNT, CDR2 YYREEE (reference sequence).

The chain links TRBV7-8 to TRBJ2-3, with D possibly TRBD2 on 6 matching bases. Germline assignment: CDR1 SGHVS and CDR2 FQNEAQ. V lost 5 bases and J 1 base, leaving 19 bases between the germline ends. The CDR3 covers 17 residues. CDR3 region: CASSLNRDFRRTDTQYF. CDR3 bases: TGTGCCAGCAGCCTAAACCGGGACTTTAGGCGCACAGATACGCAGTATTTT.

The chain carries TRBV2 and TRBJ1-3; possible D gene TRBD1, 5 bases. This CDR3 region has 13 residues. With 8 bases removed from V and 0 bases from J, the gap between germline ends came to 8 bases. Germline CDR1 SNHLY, CDR2 FYNNEI. The DNA for the CDR3 is TGTGCCAGCCGGGGGGACTCTGGAAACACCATATATTTT. It yields the protein CASRGDSGNTIYF.

The chain carries TRBV5-4 and TRBJ1-1, with D possibly TRBD1 on 5 matching bases. The CDR3 sequence is 15 residues long. The germline gives CDR1 SGHNT, CDR2 YYREEE (reference sequence). Trimming pared 5 bases from V and 2 bases from J, leaving 16 bases between. Here the CDR3 reads CASRSPAGDNTEAFF. Written as DNA, the CDR3 is TGTGCCAGCAGGTCACCTGCTGGGGACAACACTGAAGCTTTCTTT.

The chain is built from TRBV24-1 and TRBJ2-3, with unresolved D. V was trimmed by 4 bases and J by 1 base, leaving 8 bases between them. Germline CDR1 KGHDR, CDR2 SFDVKD. This CDR3 has 14 amino acids. The CDR3 here is CATSDPAGTDTQYF. The CDR3 DNA sequence: TGTGCCACCAGTGACCCCGCGGGCACAGATACGCAGTATTTT.

Worth noting for this clone: Different DNA sequences within this sample yield the same CDR3. The chain has TRBV18 and TRBJ1-1, with D unresolved. CDR1 is KGHSH, CDR2 LQKENI, per germline. This CDR3 is 13 amino acids long. V was cut by 3 bases and J by 1 base, with 6 bases left in between. As DNA, the CDR3 is TGTGCCAGCTCACCGGGTCAGAACACTGAAGCTTTCTTT. It specifies CASSPGQNTEAFF.

The V gene is TRBV10-1, the J gene TRBJ2-7, with a weak D call TRBD2 (6 bases). Germline V lookup: CDR1 WNHNN, CDR2 SYGVQD (reference sequence). Between the trimmed V and J ends, which lost 2 bases and 6 bases, there was a span of 17 bases. This CDR3 is 15 amino acids long. The CDR3 spells CASSEPRTGVSEQYF. The DNA for the CDR3 is TGCGCCAGCAGTGAGCCTAGGACGGGGGTGAGCGAGCAGTACTTC.

This clone was observed a single time. The chain couples TRBV5-1 to TRBJ2-3; D possibly corresponds to TRBD1 (5 bases). Germline V gene data show CDR1 as SGHRS and CDR2 as YFSETQ. This CDR3 is 14 amino acids long. Trimming shortened V by 2 bases and J by 4 bases, and 11 bases separated the two germline ends. The DNA for the CDR3 is TGCGCCAGCAGCTTACAGGCTGCCGCAGATACGCAGTATTTT. It encodes CASSLQAAADTQYF.

This chain links TRBV7-9 with TRBJ1-1; weak D call: TRBD1 (6 bases). Germline V gives CDR1 SEHNR, CDR2 FQNEAQ (reference sequence). The V end was cut by 1 base, the J end by 8 bases, with 11 bases between. The CDR3 has 13 amino acids. The DNA of the CDR3 is TGTGCCAGCAGCTTAGAAGGGGGACGGGAAGCTTTCTTT. Protein sequence: CASSLEGGREAFF.

This chain joins TRBV7-9 and TRBJ2-3, with 8 bases identical to TRBD2. The V gene end was trimmed by 5 bases and the J gene end by 5 bases; junction bases not matched to a gene: 3. The CDR3 contains 13 residues. CDR1 and CDR2 from the germline V gene are SEHNR and FQNEAQ (reference sequence). The CDR3 bases are TGTGCCAGCAGCATCACTAGCGGAGATACGCAGTATTTT. Encoded protein: CASSITSGDTQYF.

The chain carries TRBV18 and TRBJ2-7; no firm D call. There are 16 residues in the CDR3. Trimming pared 6 bases from V and 2 bases from J, leaving 20 bases between. CDR1 and CDR2 from the germline V gene are KGHSH and LQKENI. As DNA, the CDR3 is TGTGCCAGCTCTGGGCCCGGGCAGAAGATGGCCTACGAGCAGTACTTC. Translation: CASSGPGQKMAYEQYF.

This sequence joins TRBV4-3 and TRBJ2-7; D assignment may be TRBD1 or TRBD2 (7 bases each). Germline values: CDR1 LGHNA, CDR2 YSLEER. V was pared by 0 bases and J by 6 bases, with 15 bases between. The CDR3 sequence is 15 residues long. The CDR3 loop reads CASSQDLGRGREQYF. For the CDR3, the DNA is TGCGCCAGCAGCCAAGATCTGGGGAGGGGGCGCGAGCAGTACTTC.